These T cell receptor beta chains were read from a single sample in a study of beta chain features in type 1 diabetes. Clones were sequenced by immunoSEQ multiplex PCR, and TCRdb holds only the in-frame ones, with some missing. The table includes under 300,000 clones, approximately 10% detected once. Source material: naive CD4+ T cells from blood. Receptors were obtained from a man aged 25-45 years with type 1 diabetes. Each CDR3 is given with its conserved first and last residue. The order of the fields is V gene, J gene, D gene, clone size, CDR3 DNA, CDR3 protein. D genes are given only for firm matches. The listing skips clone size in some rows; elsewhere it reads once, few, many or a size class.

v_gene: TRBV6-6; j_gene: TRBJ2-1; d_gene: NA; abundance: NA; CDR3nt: TGTGCCACGACTGGTCGGAGTGAGCAGTTCTTC; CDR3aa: CATTGRSEQFF
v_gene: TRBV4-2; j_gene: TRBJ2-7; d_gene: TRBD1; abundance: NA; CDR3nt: TGTGCCAGCAGCCCCGGGACAGGGGGAAGCCACGAGCAGTACTTC; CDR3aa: CASSPGTGGSHEQYF
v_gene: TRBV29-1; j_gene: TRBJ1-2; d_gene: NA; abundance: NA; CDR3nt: TGCAGCGTTGTCCCCGTAGCAGGGTATGGCTACACCTTC; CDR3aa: CSVVPVAGYGYTF
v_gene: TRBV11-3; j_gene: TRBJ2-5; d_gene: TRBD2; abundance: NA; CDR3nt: TGTGCCAGCAGTCCGGGACTACAGTACCAAGAGACCCAGTACTTC; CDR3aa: CASSPGLQYQETQYF
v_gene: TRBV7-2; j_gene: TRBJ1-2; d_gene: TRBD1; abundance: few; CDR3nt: TGTGCCAGCAGCTTAGGGGGGACAGGGGAGATCTATGGCTACACCTTC; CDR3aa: CASSLGGTGEIYGYTF
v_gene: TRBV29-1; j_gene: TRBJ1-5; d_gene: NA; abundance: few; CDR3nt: TGCAGCGTTGCGGCAGGGAATAGCAATCAGCCCCAGCATTTT; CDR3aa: CSVAAGNSNQPQHF
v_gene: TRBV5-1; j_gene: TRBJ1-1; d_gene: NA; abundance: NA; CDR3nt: TGCGCCAGCACGCGGGCCGTCACGGACACTGAAGCTTTCTTT; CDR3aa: CASTRAVTDTEAFF
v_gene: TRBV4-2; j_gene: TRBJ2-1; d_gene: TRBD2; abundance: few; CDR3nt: TGTGCCAGCAGCCAAGAGGGAGGGGACAATGAGCAGTTCTTC; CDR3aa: CASSQEGGDNEQFF
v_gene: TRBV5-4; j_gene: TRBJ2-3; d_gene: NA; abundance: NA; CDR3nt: TGTGCCAGCACCATGGAGGGTCACCTCGGCACAGATACGCAGTATTTT; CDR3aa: CASTMEGHLGTDTQYF
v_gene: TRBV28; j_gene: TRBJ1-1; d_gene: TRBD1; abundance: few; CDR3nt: TGTGCCAGCAGTAGGGACAGAATGAACACTGAAGCTTTCTTT; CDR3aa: CASSRDRMNTEAFF
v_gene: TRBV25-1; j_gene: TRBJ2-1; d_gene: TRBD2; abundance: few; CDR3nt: TGTGCCAGCAGTGAAGGCCTAGCGGGGTACAATGAGCAGTTCTTC; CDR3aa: CASSEGLAGYNEQFF